This entry concerns a single T cell receptor beta chain. Its antigen remains unknown. This sample stems from a study of identical twins. Findings of the study overall: The models gave estimates that fell short of the out-of-frame TCR alpha sharing seen in monozygotic twins.

A universal primer site was added by template switching, and unique molecular identifiers were carried by the cDNA. TCRdb independently ran MiXCR on the 5' RACE reads; one entry per CDR3 protein. The sample includes around 1.7 million distinct CDR3 sequences, about 30% seen only once; the top ten take about 0.25%. J gave up 1 base and V 3 bases, and 6 bases lay outside the gene matches. The CDR3 runs 15 residues. Germline CDR1 reads GTSNPN; CDR2 reads SVGIG (reference sequence). Source material: cord blood. The chain has TRBV30 and TRBJ1-2; 9 bases line up with TRBD1. The sequence derives from a newborn girl in good health. CDR3 bases: TGTGCCTGGAGGCCTCGGGACAGGGTTAACTATGGCTACACCTTC. Its protein product is CAWRPRDRVNYGYTF.